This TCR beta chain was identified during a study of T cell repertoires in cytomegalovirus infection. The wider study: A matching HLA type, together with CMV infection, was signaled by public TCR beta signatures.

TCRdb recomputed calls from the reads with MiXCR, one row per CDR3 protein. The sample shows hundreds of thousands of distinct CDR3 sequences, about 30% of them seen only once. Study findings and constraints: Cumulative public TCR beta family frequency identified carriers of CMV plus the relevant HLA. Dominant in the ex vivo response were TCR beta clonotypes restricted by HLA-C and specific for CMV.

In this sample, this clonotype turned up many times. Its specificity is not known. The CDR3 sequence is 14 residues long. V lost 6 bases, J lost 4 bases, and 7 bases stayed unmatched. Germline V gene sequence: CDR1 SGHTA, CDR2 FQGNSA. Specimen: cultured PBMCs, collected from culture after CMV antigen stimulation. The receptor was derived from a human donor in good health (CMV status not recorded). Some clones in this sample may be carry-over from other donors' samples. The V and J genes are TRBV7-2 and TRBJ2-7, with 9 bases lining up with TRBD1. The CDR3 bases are TGTGCCAGCAGAACGACAGGGGGGGGGTACGAGCAGTACTTC. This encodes CASRTTGGGYEQYF.